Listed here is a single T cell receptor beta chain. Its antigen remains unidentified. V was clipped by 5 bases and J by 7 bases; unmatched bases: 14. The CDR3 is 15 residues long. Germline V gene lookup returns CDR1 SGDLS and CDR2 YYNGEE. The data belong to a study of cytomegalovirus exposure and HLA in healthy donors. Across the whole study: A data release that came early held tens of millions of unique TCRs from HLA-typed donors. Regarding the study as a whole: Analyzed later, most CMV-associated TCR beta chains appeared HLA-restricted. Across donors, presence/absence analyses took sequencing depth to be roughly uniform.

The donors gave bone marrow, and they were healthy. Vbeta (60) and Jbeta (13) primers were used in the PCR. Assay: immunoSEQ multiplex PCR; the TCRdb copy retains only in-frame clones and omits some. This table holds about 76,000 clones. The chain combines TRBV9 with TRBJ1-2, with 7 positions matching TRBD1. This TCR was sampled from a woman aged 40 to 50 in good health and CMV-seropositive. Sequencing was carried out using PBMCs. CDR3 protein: CASSTFTEGAGGYTF. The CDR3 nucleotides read TGTGCCAGCAGTACCTTTACGGAGGGGGCGGGTGGCTACACCTTC.